These 28 T cell receptor beta chains share one sample of origin, sequenced in a study of T-cell memory formation after mild COVID-19. From the 5' RACE reads, TCRdb called clonotypes with MiXCR, one entry per CDR3 protein. The repertoire consists of roughly 310,000 distinct CDR3 sequences, with approximately 15% occurring once and the leading ten covering roughly 23%. Sample: PBMCs or a T cell subset sorted from them (not recorded which). All receptors come from a man aged 18-30 years who had mild COVID-19 (a few samples of this study predate the infection). Cell type and time point are not known.

The rearrangement joins TRBV9 to TRBJ2-3, with 7 bases lining up with TRBD2. Trimming took 4 bases from V and 2 from J; bases not matched to a gene: 4. CDR3 length: 14 residues. In germline, CDR1 is SGDLS, CDR2 YYNGEE. DNA for the CDR3: TGTGCCAGCAGCACCCGGGACTACACAGATACGCAGTATTTT. This codes for CASSTRDYTDTQYF. Using reference TRBV9 and TRBJ2-3 for the parts outside the CDR3, the full variable domain is DSGVTQTPKHLITATGQRVTLRCSPRSGDLSVYWYQQSLDQGLQFLIQYYNGEERAKGNILERFSAQQFPDLHSELNLSSLELGDSALYFCASSTRDYTDTQYFGPGTRLTVL.

The sample holds one count of this clonotype. The rearrangement uses TRBV27 and TRBJ1-1; D is undetermined. The germline V gene has CDR1 MNHEY and CDR2 SMNVEV (reference sequence). V shed 5 bases and J shed 1 base, with 23 bases lying between them. This CDR3 comprises 18 residues. CDR3 region: CASSKSFGWVLTNTEAFF. For the CDR3, the DNA is TGTGCCAGCAGTAAAAGCTTCGGTTGGGTCCTGACGAACACTGAAGCTTTCTTT.

This clonotype appeared a few times. CDR3 loop: CASSREAGANVLTF. In DNA, the CDR3 is TGTGCCAGCAGTAGGGAAGCCGGGGCCAACGTCCTGACTTTC. The chain uses TRBV6-1 and TRBJ2-6; D uncertain. The CDR3 is 14 amino acids. The V end was cut by 5 bases, the J end by 4 bases, with 9 bases between. CDR1 and CDR2 (germline): MNHNS, SASEGT.

This clonotype was picked up a small number of times. V gene TRBV6-5 combines with J gene TRBJ1-2, with 7 positions matching TRBD1. This CDR3 has 14 residues. Germline V gene data show CDR1 as MNHEY and CDR2 as SVGAGI. V shed 4 bases and J 4 bases; nucleotides not matched to a gene: 6. CDR3 nucleotide sequence: TGTGCCAGCAGTTTCTTACGGGACAGCTATGGCTACACCTTC. Its translation: CASSFLRDSYGYTF.

There are a few counts of this clonotype. V and J are TRBV5-1 and TRBJ2-1; TRBD1 matches at 9 bases. The CDR3 spans 15 residues. J lost 5 bases, V lost 3 bases, and 6 bases had no gene match. Germline V gives CDR1 SGHRS, CDR2 YFSETQ. CDR3 nucleotide sequence: TGCGCCAGCAGCTATTCCGGGACAGGGCACAATGAGCAGTTCTTC. This codes for CASSYSGTGHNEQFF. Together with reference TRBV5-1 and TRBJ2-1, the CDR3 gives the full variable domain: KAGVTQTPRYLIKTRGQQVTLSCSPISGHRSVSWYQQTPGQGLQFLFEYFSETQRNKGNFPGRFSGRQFSNSRSEMNVSTLELGDSALYLCASSYSGTGHNEQFFGPGTRLTVL.

In this sample, this clonotype turned up a few times. The J gene is TRBJ2-3, the V gene TRBV6-5; tentative D call: TRBD1 (6 bases). This CDR3 contains 15 residues. V gave up 4 bases and J gave up 1 base, with 12 bases separating them. Germline values: CDR1 MNHEY, CDR2 SVGAGI. The CDR3 spells CASSSAGAGTDTQYF. The CDR3 DNA reads TGTGCCAGCAGTTCAGCAGGGGCCGGCACAGATACGCAGTATTTT.

This clonotype has just a few counts. The rearrangement links TRBV5-1 to TRBJ1-2; 7 nucleotides line up with TRBD1. The CDR3 consists of 13 residues. CDR1 SGHRS and CDR2 YFSETQ come from the germline V gene. Losses at the gene ends were 9 bases for V and 7 bases for J; bases not matched to a gene: 12. This CDR3 is CATSDRSERGYTF. The DNA of the CDR3 is TGCGCCACTTCGGACAGGAGTGAGCGTGGCTACACCTTC.

This clonotype has only a few counts. The chain recombines TRBV29-1 with TRBJ1-2; TRBD1 aligns across 7 bases. This CDR3 region has 13 residues. Germline V lookup: CDR1 SQVTM, CDR2 ANQGSEA. V trimming: 5 bases; J trimming: 6 bases; junction bases outside the gene matches: 9. The CDR3 DNA follows: TGCAGCGTTAGAGGGGGCGCGAGTAATGGCTACACCTTC. This sequence encodes CSVRGGASNGYTF. Variable domain in full (rest from reference TRBV29-1 and TRBJ1-2): SAVISQKPSRDICQRGTSLTIQCQVDSQVTMMFWYRQQPGQSLTLIATANQGSEATYESGFVIDKFPISRPNLTFSTLTVSNMSPEDSSIYLCSVRGGASNGYTFGSGTRLTVV.

The CDR3 bases are TGTGCCAGCACTACAGGGGGAGTTCGGGGTTCACCCCTCCACTTT. This translates into CASTTGGVRGSPLHF. The chain employs TRBV12-3 or TRBV12-4 and TRBJ1-6; 8 positions match TRBD1. The CDR3 consists of 15 residues. Losses at the gene ends were 7 bases for V and 9 bases for J; bases not matched to a gene: 11.

The rearrangement joins TRBV2 to TRBJ2-7; 8 bases agree with TRBD1. Trimming at V came to 5 bases and at J to 2 bases, leaving 5 bases not matched to a gene. From germline, CDR1 is SNHLY and CDR2 FYNNEI. The CDR3 totals 14 residues. CDR3 region: CASSPEQGAYEQYF. The CDR3, as DNA: TGTGCCAGCAGTCCCGAACAGGGGGCCTACGAGCAGTACTTC.

This clonotype has just a few counts. The chain combines TRBV7-6 with TRBJ2-7, with TRBD2 matching over 8 bases. The length of the CDR3 is 18 residues. Germline V lookup: CDR1 SGHVS, CDR2 FNYEAQ. Trimming removed 1 base from V and 2 bases from J; junction bases left unmatched: 13. The DNA of the CDR3 is TGTGCCAGCAGCTTAGAACCCCCCCTAGCGGGTAACCCCTACGAGCAGTACGTC. It is translated as CASSLEPPLAGNPYEQYV.

Many counts were recorded for this clonotype. The chain links TRBV7-2 to TRBJ2-3; D is uncertain. Trimming shortened V by 5 bases and J by 2 bases, and 20 bases separated the two germline ends. Germline V gene lookup returns CDR1 SGHTA and CDR2 FQGNSA. The CDR3 contains 17 residues. The CDR3 bases are TGTGCCAGCAGCCTGCAGCTTTTGGGCGGTCTCACAGATACGCAGTATTTT. The encoded protein is CASSLQLLGGLTDTQYF.

This clonotype was picked up many times. V and J are TRBV7-4 and TRBJ2-7, with 10 positions matching TRBD2. Germline CDR1 and CDR2: SGHVT and SQSDAQ. The CDR3 covers 17 residues. The V and J ends lost 5 bases and 5 bases, in that order; junction bases with no gene match: 15. CDR3 in amino acids: CASSLGLAARRKDEQYF. The CDR3 DNA is TGTGCCAGCAGCCTCGGACTAGCGGCCAGACGAAAAGACGAGCAGTACTTC.

The chain links TRBV18 to TRBJ1-1; D remains unclear. The CDR3 spans 13 residues. The V gene's germline CDR1 is KGHSH and CDR2 LQKENI. With 5 bases removed from V and 0 bases from J, the gap between germline ends came to 7 bases. The CDR3 protein is CASSEQLNTEAFF. The CDR3 bases are TGTGCCAGCTCAGAACAACTGAACACTGAAGCTTTCTTT.

This clonotype showed up just a few times. This chain joins TRBV18 and TRBJ2-2, with no clear D. The germline gives CDR1 KGHSH, CDR2 LQKENI. The CDR3 has 14 amino acids. With 3 bases removed from V and 0 bases from J, the gap between germline ends came to 5 bases. CDR3 bases: TGTGCCAGCTCACCCCCGACGAACACCGGGGAGCTGTTTTTT. Its protein product is CASSPPTNTGELFF.

This clonotype turned up a few times. V is TRBV9 and J is TRBJ2-3, with 10 positions matching TRBD2. Germline loops: CDR1 SGDLS, CDR2 YYNGEE. With 3 bases clipped from V and 5 bases from J, the junction kept 9 bases outside the gene matches. The length of the CDR3 is 16 residues. CDR3 bases: TGTGCCAGCAGCGCCAGCGGGGGGGCCTATTTAGATACGCAGTATTTT. Translated: CASSASGGAYLDTQYF.

The table lists this clonotype with a few counts. This sequence joins TRBV28 and TRBJ2-7; 9 nucleotides match TRBD2. The germline gives CDR1 MDHEN, CDR2 SYDVKM. Losses at the gene ends were 5 bases for V and 2 bases for J; bases not matched to a gene: 7. The CDR3 is 15 amino acids. CDR3 residues: CASSGLAGTTYEQYF. CDR3 DNA sequence: TGTGCCAGCAGTGGGCTAGCGGGGACTACCTACGAGCAGTACTTC. Complete variable domain (other parts from reference TRBV28 and TRBJ2-7): DVKVTQSSRYLVKRTGEKVFLECVQDMDHENMFWYRQDPGLGLRLIYFSYDVKMKEKGDIPEGYSVSREKKERFSLILESASTNQTSMYLCASSGLAGTTYEQYFGPGTRLTVT.

V usage is TRBV20-1 and J usage is TRBJ2-3; 9 bases map to TRBD2. J was trimmed by 0 bases and V by 6 bases; bases with no gene match: 4. Germline-derived CDR1 and CDR2 are DFQATT and SNEGSKA (reference sequence). The CDR3 loop spans 14 amino acids. CDR3 in DNA: TGCAGTGCGGCTAGCGGGGCGAGCACAGATACGCAGTATTTT. It encodes CSAASGASTDTQYF.

This clonotype was detected a few times. V is TRBV4-1 and J is TRBJ1-5, with D unresolved. The CDR3 extends over 14 amino acids. Germline V gene data show CDR1 as MGHRA and CDR2 as YSYEKL. V lost 6 bases and J 6 bases, leaving 15 bases between the germline ends. The CDR3 is CASSPGRASQPQHF. The CDR3 nucleotides are TGCGCCAGCAGTCCCGGTCGGGCCAGTCAGCCCCAGCATTTT.

The genes are TRBV12-3 or TRBV12-4 and TRBJ2-5; no firm D call. The CDR3 has 14 residues. The V gene lost 6 bases and the J gene lost 3 bases, with 14 bases spanning the gap. Written as DNA, the CDR3 is TGTGCCAGCAGCCAGTTTGGTGGAGAAGAGACCCAGTACTTC. Protein: CASSQFGGEETQYF.

This clonotype was observed a handful of times. The CDR3 reads CASSFLYRPYNEQFF. CDR3 nucleotides: TGTGCCAGCAGCTTTCTATACCGTCCCTACAATGAGCAGTTCTTC. The chain carries TRBV5-6 and TRBJ2-1; D remains unclear. Germline CDR1 SGHDT, CDR2 YYEEEE. The germline V and J ends were trimmed by 2 bases and 2 bases, with 11 bases remaining between them. There are 15 residues in the CDR3.

The chain has TRBV18 and TRBJ2-7, with a tentative D call TRBD2 (7 bases). CDR3 size: 15 residues. V was pared by 6 bases and J by 3 bases, with 18 bases between. CDR1 KGHSH and CDR2 LQKENI come from the germline V gene. DNA of the CDR3: TGTGCCAGCTCTCTCTACGGGGGGCCCTTCTACGAGCAGTACGTC. Protein: CASSLYGGPFYEQYV.

This clonotype was observed a handful of times. The chain recombines TRBV14 with TRBJ1-4; D ambiguous. The CDR3 is 13 residues long. V shed 6 bases and J shed 6 bases, with 11 bases lying between them. Germline CDR1 SGHDN, CDR2 FVKESK. The CDR3 loop is CASRAQVYEKLFF. The CDR3 DNA follows: TGTGCCAGCAGAGCCCAGGTCTATGAAAAACTGTTTTTT.

In this sample, this clonotype turned up a few times. This chain links TRBV4-1 with TRBJ2-1; 13 bases line up with TRBD2. Looked up from germline, CDR1 is MGHRA and CDR2 is YSYEKL. The V and J ends lost 5 bases and 13 bases, in that order; junction bases with no gene match: 11. CDR3 length: 15 residues. CDR3 sequence (DNA): TGCGCCAGCAGCGAAGGACTAGCGGGGGCCCGAGGTCAGTTCTTC. This codes for CASSEGLAGARGQFF.

Ten or more counts support this clonotype. This chain connects TRBV5-1 to TRBJ2-1, with 8 bases matching TRBD1. The germline V gene has CDR1 SGHRS and CDR2 YFSETQ. This CDR3 contains 15 residues. V was clipped by 5 bases and J by 5 bases; unmatched bases: 9. CDR3 region: CASSLTRTGNNEQFF. The CDR3 DNA follows: TGCGCCAGCAGTTTGACCCGGACAGGGAACAATGAGCAGTTCTTC.

This clonotype was observed a few times. The V call is TRBV5-4, the J call TRBJ2-3; tentative D call: TRBD2 (7 bases). Trimming took 3 bases from V and 5 from J, leaving 16 bases between them. This CDR3 is built from 15 residues. CDR1 is SGHNT, CDR2 YYREEE, per germline (reference sequence). CDR3 in amino acids: CASSYGGGAGDTQYF. DNA of the CDR3: TGTGCCAGCAGCTACGGAGGGGGGGCTGGAGATACGCAGTATTTT.

This clonotype occurred a few times. The chain joins TRBV7-3 to TRBJ2-5; D possibly corresponds to TRBD1 (5 bases). The V and J ends lost 6 bases and 2 bases respectively, with 16 bases between them. In germline, CDR1 is SGHTA, CDR2 FQGTGA. The CDR3 length is 15 residues. DNA for the CDR3: TGTGCCAGCAGTCGACTCCCAGGGAAACAAGAGACCCAGTACTTC. Its protein is CASSRLPGKQETQYF. The variable domain in full, with the rest retrieved from reference TRBV7-3 and TRBJ2-5, is GAGVSQTPSNKVTEKGKYVELRCDPISGHTALYWYRQSLGQGPEFLIYFQGTGAADDSGLPNDRFFAVRPEGSVSTLKIQRTERGDSAVYLCASSRLPGKQETQYFGPGTRLLVL.

This chain links TRBV9 with TRBJ2-2, with D tentatively TRBD1 (6 bases). Germline values: CDR1 SGDLS, CDR2 YYNGEE. The CDR3 length is 14 residues. Between the trimmed V and J ends, which lost 0 bases and 7 bases, there was a span of 10 bases. CDR3: CASSVATTGGELFF. The DNA for the CDR3 is TGTGCCAGCAGCGTAGCTACGACAGGCGGGGAGCTGTTTTTT.